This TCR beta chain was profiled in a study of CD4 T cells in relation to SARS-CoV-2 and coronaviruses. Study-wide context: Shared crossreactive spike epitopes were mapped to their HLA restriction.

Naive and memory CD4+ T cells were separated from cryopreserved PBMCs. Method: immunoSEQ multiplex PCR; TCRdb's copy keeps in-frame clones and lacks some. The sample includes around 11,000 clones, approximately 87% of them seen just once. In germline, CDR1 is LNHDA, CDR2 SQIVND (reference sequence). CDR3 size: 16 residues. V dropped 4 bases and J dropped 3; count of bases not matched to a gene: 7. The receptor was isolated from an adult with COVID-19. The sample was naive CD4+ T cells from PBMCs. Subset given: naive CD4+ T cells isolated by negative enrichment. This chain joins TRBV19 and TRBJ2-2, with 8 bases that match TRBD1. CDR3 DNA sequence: TGTGCCAGTAGTACAACCGGGACAGGATACACCGGGGAGCTGTTTTTT. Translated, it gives CASSTTGTGYTGELFF.